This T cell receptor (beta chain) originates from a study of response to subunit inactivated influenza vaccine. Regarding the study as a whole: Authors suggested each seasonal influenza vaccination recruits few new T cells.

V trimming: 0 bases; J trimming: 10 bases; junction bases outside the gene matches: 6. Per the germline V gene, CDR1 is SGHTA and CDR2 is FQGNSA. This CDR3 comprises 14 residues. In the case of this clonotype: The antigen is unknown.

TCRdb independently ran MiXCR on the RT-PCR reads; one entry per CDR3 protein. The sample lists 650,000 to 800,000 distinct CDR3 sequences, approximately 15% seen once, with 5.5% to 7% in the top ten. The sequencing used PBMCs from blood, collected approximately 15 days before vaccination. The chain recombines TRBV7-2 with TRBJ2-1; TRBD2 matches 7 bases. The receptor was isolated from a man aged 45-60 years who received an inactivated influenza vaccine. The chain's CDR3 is CASSLARLAGEQFF. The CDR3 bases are TGTGCCAGCAGCTTAGCGCGACTAGCAGGGGAGCAGTTCTTC.